Listed below are T cell receptor beta chains from one sample, sequenced in a study of blood T cell repertoires in COVID-19. Data came from immunoSEQ multiplex PCR; TCRdb stores just in-frame clones and leaves some out. The top ten hold roughly 7.3% of the sample, which has some 150,000 clones, approximately 86% seen once. The sample taken for sequencing was peripheral blood. These receptor sequences come from a woman older than 75 in a cohort sampled during active or convalescent COVID-19. CDR3s include the opening cysteine and the closing phenylalanine or tryptophan. Fields, in order: V gene, J gene, CDR3 length, CDR3 protein.

v_gene: TRBV18
j_gene: TRBJ2-1
len: 15
CDR3aa: CASSPGLAGETEQFF

v_gene: TRBV28
j_gene: TRBJ1-1
len: 14
CDR3aa: CASSLGTGDTEAFF

v_gene: TRBV9
j_gene: TRBJ2-1
len: 16
CDR3aa: CASSVGAGGDYNEQFF

v_gene: TRBV29-1
j_gene: TRBJ2-6
len: 14
CDR3aa: CSAGQTSGANVLTF

v_gene: TRBV2
j_gene: TRBJ2-6
len: 17
CDR3aa: CASSMTGVGSGANVLTF

v_gene: TRBV5-6
j_gene: TRBJ2-7
len: 14
CDR3aa: CASSWQGYSGEQYF

v_gene: TRBV29-1
j_gene: TRBJ2-1
len: 12
CDR3aa: CSEQGALGEQFF

v_gene: TRBV5-1
j_gene: TRBJ2-6
len: 14
CDR3aa: CASSSGSGANVLTF

v_gene: TRBV30
j_gene: TRBJ1-4
len: 13
CDR3aa: CAWSTGIGEKLFF

v_gene: TRBV7-2
j_gene: TRBJ2-5
len: 14
CDR3aa: CASSADRGLETQYF

v_gene: TRBV6-2/TRBV6-3
j_gene: TRBJ2-7
len: 17
CDR3aa: CASSYWTSGGARDEQYF

v_gene: TRBV12-3/TRBV12-4
j_gene: TRBJ2-7
len: 13
CDR3aa: CASSGLTGMEQYF

v_gene: TRBV19
j_gene: TRBJ2-2
len: 14
CDR3aa: CASSLGTSAGELFF

v_gene: TRBV11-2
j_gene: TRBJ2-1
len: 15
CDR3aa: CASSLGLYEDNEQFF

v_gene: TRBV28
j_gene: TRBJ2-3
len: 14
CDR3aa: CASNVGRGTDTQYF

v_gene: TRBV19
j_gene: TRBJ1-4
len: 14
CDR3aa: CASSISGIYEKLFF

v_gene: TRBV10-3
j_gene: TRBJ2-3
len: 15
CDR3aa: CAITTGTGDTDTQYF

v_gene: TRBV6-2/TRBV6-3
j_gene: TRBJ2-5
len: 17
CDR3aa: CASSARLAGGVGETQYF

v_gene: TRBV2
j_gene: TRBJ1-5
len: 16
CDR3aa: CASSGQGANSNQPQHF

v_gene: TRBV5-1
j_gene: TRBJ2-5
len: 14
CDR3aa: CASSLASGSKTQYF

v_gene: TRBV5-1
j_gene: TRBJ1-6
len: 15
CDR3aa: CASSLRQSYNSPLHF

v_gene: TRBV21-1
j_gene: TRBJ2-5
len: 15
CDR3aa: CASSKGHRSTETQYF

v_gene: TRBV29-1
j_gene: TRBJ1-2
len: 14
CDR3aa: CSVTTGAGNYGYTF

v_gene: TRBV6-6
j_gene: TRBJ1-1
len: 14
CDR3aa: CASTRQASNTEAFF